The 24 T cell receptor beta chains listed next were all sequenced from one sample in a study of T cells in Graves' hyperthyroidism and ophthalmopathy. The investigators amplified TCR beta CDR3 regions from RNA transcripts. The HTBI primer set served for first-round RT-PCR of the TCR CDR3. TCRdb re-called the multiplex PCR reads with MiXCR, one entry per CDR3 protein. The table lists some 800,000 distinct CDR3 sequences, 35% to 45% of them singletons. Specimen: blood. These receptors originate from a man between 18 and 29 years old with Graves' hyperthyroidism.

This clonotype showed up just a few times. The CDR3 spells CASSNLAGIRAEAFF. CDR3 bases: TGCGCCAGCAGTAACCTAGCGGGAATCAGGGCTGAAGCTTTCTTT. The chain couples TRBV4-3 to TRBJ1-1; TRBD1 might be the D (5 bases). CDR1 is LGHNA, CDR2 YSLEER, per germline. The CDR3 length is 15 residues. Trimming shortened V by 6 bases and J by 6 bases, and 20 bases separated the two germline ends.

This chain joins TRBV7-2 and TRBJ1-3; D remains ambiguous. Trimming removed 4 bases from V and 0 bases from J, with 10 bases in between. Germline V gene lookup returns CDR1 SGHTA and CDR2 FQGNSA. CDR3 length: 15 amino acids. The DNA for the CDR3 is TGTGCCAGCAGCTCCAAAAGGCTCTCTGGAAACACCATATATTTT. This encodes CASSSKRLSGNTIYF.

Details on this clonotype: This may arise from a read error, as a much more abundant clone is one base away. The chain carries TRBV29-1 and TRBJ1-4; possible D gene TRBD1, 5 bases. The CDR3 extends over 13 amino acids. The germline gives CDR1 SQVTM, CDR2 ANQGSEA. V lost 7 bases and J 8 bases, leaving 17 bases between the germline ends. This CDR3 reads CSAVRGRREKLFF. CDR3 coding DNA: TGCAGCGCCGTACGGGGACGTAGGGAAAAACTGTTTTTT.

V gene TRBV18 combines with J gene TRBJ1-1; unclear D gene. The V and J ends lost 0 bases and 2 bases respectively, with 13 bases between them. CDR1 is KGHSH and CDR2 is LQKENI in the germline V gene. This CDR3 has 16 amino acids. The CDR3 DNA reads as TGTGCCAGCTCACCACCGAGTAGAGGATCAAACACTGAAGCTTTCTTT. It is translated as CASSPPSRGSNTEAFF.

This clonotype has a count of ten or more. V gene TRBV19 combines with J gene TRBJ1-4; D not certain. Trimming stripped 8 bases from V and 5 bases from J, with 9 bases between. The CDR3 runs 12 residues. CDR1 is LNHDA, CDR2 SQIVND, per germline (reference sequence). The CDR3 nucleotides read TGTGCCAGTGGGCGGAAGAATGAAAAACTGTTTTTT. Protein sequence: CASGRKNEKLFF.

Ten or more counts support this clonotype. The CDR3 sequence: CASSDFSSPGSRAFF. As DNA, the CDR3 is TGTGCCAGCAGTGATTTCAGTTCACCCGGTTCGAGAGCTTTCTTT. This chain joins TRBV25-1 and TRBJ1-1; D unclear. Trimming took 3 bases from V and 10 from J, leaving 21 bases between them. CDR1 and CDR2 from the germline V gene are MGHDK and SYGVNS. This CDR3 region has 15 residues.

This clonotype was detected only a few times. The J gene is TRBJ1-5, the V gene TRBV19; D perhaps matches TRBD1 (5 bases). Between the trimmed V and J ends, which lost 8 bases and 0 bases, there was a span of 14 bases. Germline values: CDR1 LNHDA, CDR2 SQIVND (reference sequence). This CDR3 is built from 15 residues. CDR3 nucleotide sequence: TGTGCCAGTCTGGACATTCTTTATAGCAATCAGCCCCAGCATTTT. Protein sequence: CASLDILYSNQPQHF.

This clonotype has just a few counts. The genes are TRBV4-1 and TRBJ1-1; perhaps TRBD1 as D (6 bases). Between the trimmed V and J ends, which lost 4 bases and 7 bases, there was a span of 13 bases. Per germline, CDR1 MGHRA and CDR2 YSYEKL. The CDR3 length is 13 residues. The DNA of the CDR3 is TGCGCCAGCAGCCCGACCGGGACACTTGAAGCTTTCTTT. As protein: CASSPTGTLEAFF.

The chain uses TRBV7-2 and TRBJ1-6; D gene unclear. This CDR3 has 13 amino acids. Germline CDR1 is SGHTA and CDR2 is FQGNSA. Trimming left V 8 bases short and J 10 bases short, with 15 bases between. CDR3 nucleotide sequence: TGTGCCAGCTCACCATTGGGCGAATCACCCCTCCACTTT. This encodes CASSPLGESPLHF.

This clonotype appeared many times. J is TRBJ2-7 and V is TRBV2; 11 bases map to TRBD2. After removal of 1 base from V and 3 bases from J, the junction contained 2 bases not matched to a gene. This CDR3 region has 15 residues. The germline gives CDR1 SNHLY, CDR2 FYNNEI. The CDR3: CASSEGGTSGYEQYF. DNA for the CDR3: TGTGCCAGCAGTGAAGGCGGGACTAGCGGCTACGAGCAGTACTTC.

This clonotype was recorded at least ten times. V is TRBV9 and J is TRBJ2-7; perhaps TRBD1 as D (5 bases). There are 15 residues in the CDR3. CDR1 is SGDLS, CDR2 YYNGEE, per germline. V lost 0 bases, J lost 0 bases, and 10 bases lay in between. The CDR3 is CASSVGGHSSYEQYF. The CDR3 DNA reads TGTGCCAGCAGCGTAGGTGGACACAGCTCCTACGAGCAGTACTTC.

This chain connects TRBV2 to TRBJ1-6, with TRBD1 matching over 8 bases. CDR1 is SNHLY, CDR2 FYNNEI, per germline. The CDR3 totals 14 residues. After removal of 8 bases from V and 9 bases from J, the junction contained 9 bases not matched to a gene. The CDR3 spells CASGQGHRASPLHF. CDR3 in DNA: TGTGCCAGCGGACAGGGACACCGTGCTTCACCCCTCCACTTT.

This clonotype was found many times. The chain joins TRBV12-3 or TRBV12-4 to TRBJ1-5, with D possibly being TRBD1 (6 bases). The CDR3 totals 15 residues. V was trimmed by 6 bases and J by 7 bases, leaving 19 bases between them. Written as DNA, the CDR3 is TGTGCCAGCAGGGCCTTCACAGGGTTTGACCAGCCCCAGCATTTT. Its protein is CASRAFTGFDQPQHF.

Concerning this clonotype: One junction end does not reproduce the germline sequence, and a read error may be involved. This chain connects TRBV7-2 to TRBJ2-5, with 7 bases matching TRBD2. This CDR3 spans 15 amino acids. In germline, CDR1 is SGHTA, CDR2 FQGNSA. The CDR3 DNA is TGTGTCAGCAGCTTAGGTCGACTAGCCCGGGAGACCCAGTACTTC. Translation: CVSSLGRLARETQYF.

This clonotype was counted a single time. This rearrangement joins TRBV10-3 to TRBJ2-7; 7 bases fit TRBD1. This CDR3 has 14 amino acids. Germline V gives CDR1 ENHRY, CDR2 SYGVKD. Trimming took 0 bases from V and 2 from J; bases not matched to a gene: 1. The CDR3 bases are TGTGCCATCAGTGAGTCAGACAGGGCCTACGAGCAGTACTTC. Amino acid sequence: CAISESDRAYEQYF.

The V gene is TRBV5-1, the J gene TRBJ2-7; 7 bases are shared with TRBD1. The CDR3 is 12 residues long. The V and J ends lost 6 bases and 6 bases, in that order; junction bases with no gene match: 6. Germline V gene lookup returns CDR1 SGHRS and CDR2 YFSETQ. The CDR3 region has the DNA TGCGCCAGCAAAGCAGGGGGTGGCGAGCAGTACTTC. Encoded protein: CASKAGGGEQYF. Together with reference TRBV5-1 and TRBJ2-7, the CDR3 gives the full variable domain: KAGVTQTPRYLIKTRGQQVTLSCSPISGHRSVSWYQQTPGQGLQFLFEYFSETQRNKGNFPGRFSGRQFSNSRSEMNVSTLELGDSALYLCASKAGGGEQYFGPGTRLTVT.

The chain joins TRBV7-2 to TRBJ2-7; 7 nucleotides agree with TRBD2. Per the germline V gene, CDR1 is SGHTA and CDR2 is FQGNSA. V shed 5 bases, J shed 0 bases, and the junction held 10 bases outside the gene matches. The length of the CDR3 is 16 residues. CDR3 loop: CASSQEGASGSYEQYF. CDR3 DNA: TGTGCCAGCAGCCAAGAAGGGGCTAGCGGCTCCTACGAGCAGTACTTC. Together with reference TRBV7-2 and TRBJ2-7, the CDR3 gives the full variable domain: GAGVSQSPSNKVTEKGKDVELRCDPISGHTALYWYRQSLGQGLEFLIYFQGNSAPDKSGLPSDRFSAERTGGSVSTLTIQRTQQEDSAVYLCASSQEGASGSYEQYFGPGTRLTVT.

Points on this clonotype: A much larger clone differs by one base, so this may be a read error. V is TRBV15 and J is TRBJ1-5, with D possibly matching TRBD1 (5 bases). Germline CDR1 is LNHNV and CDR2 is YYDKDF (reference sequence). The V end lost 6 bases, the J end lost 2 bases, and 14 bases lay between the germline ends. The CDR3 consists of 15 residues. CDR3 protein: CATRRDFGGNQPQHF. The DNA for the CDR3 is TGTGCCACCAGACGGGACTTCGGAGGCAATCAGCCCCAGCATTTT. Full variable domain (rest looked up from reference TRBV15 and TRBJ1-5): DAMVIQNPRYQVTQFGKPVTLSCSQTLNHNVMYWYQQKSSQAPKLLFHYYDKDFNNEADTPDNFQSRRPNTSFCFLDIRSPGLGDTAMYLCATRRDFGGNQPQHFGDGTRLSIL.

Ten or more counts support this clonotype. V is TRBV24-1 and J is TRBJ2-5, with D maybe TRBD2 (6 bases). V was clipped by 2 bases and J by 3 bases, with 12 bases between them. Germline assignment: CDR1 KGHDR and CDR2 SFDVKD. This CDR3 is 15 amino acids long. The chain's CDR3 is CATSDWEEGKETQYF. In DNA, the CDR3 is TGTGCCACCAGTGATTGGGAGGAGGGGAAAGAGACCCAGTACTTC.

This clonotype has just one count. V usage is TRBV13 and J usage is TRBJ2-6; the D is unclear. The CDR3 is 13 residues long. Germline CDR1 reads PRHDT; CDR2 reads FYEKMQ (reference sequence). V lost 6 bases, J lost 5 bases, and 8 bases lay in between. The DNA for the CDR3 is TGTGCCAGCAGTGCGTTTCGGGCCAACGTCCTGACTTTC. Encoded protein: CASSAFRANVLTF. The full variable domain, its missing parts supplied by reference TRBV13 and TRBJ2-6, is AAGVIQSPRHLIKEKRETATLKCYPIPRHDTVYWYQQGPGQDPQFLISFYEKMQSDKGSIPDRFSAQQFSDYHSELNMSSLELGDSALYFCASSAFRANVLTFGAGSRLTVL.

This clonotype has only a few counts. The DNA of the CDR3 is TGTGCCACCAGTGTTATGGGAGGGCCTATGGGCACCGGGGAGCTGTTTTTT. Its translation is CATSVMGGPMGTGELFF. The chain recombines TRBV24-1 with TRBJ2-2, with 7 nucleotides matching TRBD2. V lost 5 bases to trimming and J lost 4 bases; unmatched junction nucleotides: 12. The CDR3 is 17 residues long. Germline lookup yields CDR1 KGHDR and CDR2 SFDVKD.

A word on this clonotype: In this CDR3 the conserved last residue, phenylalanine or tryptophan, is missing, so a read error is likely. CDR3 DNA sequence: TGTGCCAGCTGCCCAGGGGCCTCCGAGCAGTACCTC. Its translation is CASCPGASEQYL. The chain is built from TRBV12-3 or TRBV12-4 and TRBJ2-7; D may be TRBD1 (6 bases). Trimming removed 8 bases at V and 6 bases at J, with 14 bases between. CDR3 length: 12 amino acids.

This clonotype was seen repeatedly, ten times or more. The V gene is TRBV6-5, the J gene TRBJ1-1; D unclear. V was trimmed by 6 bases and J by 2 bases, leaving 10 bases between them. The CDR3 totals 13 residues. Germline assignment: CDR1 MNHEY and CDR2 SVGAGI. The CDR3 protein is CASRYDGNTEAFF. For the CDR3, the DNA is TGTGCCAGCAGATACGACGGTAACACTGAAGCTTTCTTT.

Of note for this clonotype: At one end, the junction sequence differs from germline, possibly due to a read error. V and J are TRBV4-1 and TRBJ1-5; D is perhaps TRBD1 (6 bases). The germline V gene encodes CDR1 MGHRA and CDR2 YSYEKL. This CDR3 region has 19 residues. In nucleotides, the CDR3 is TGTGCCAGCAGCCAAGAAAGCCCAAGGCGCAGGGGCGGAAATCAGCCCCAGCATTTT. Translation: CASSQESPRRRGGNQPQHF.